This entry lists 24 T cell receptor beta chains sequenced from one sample in a study of T cell changes during pregnancy in multiple sclerosis (dated by TCRdb to 2018 to 2020). Libraries were built with the immunoSEQ multiplex PCR assay. The immuneACCESS repertoire file appears here via TCRdb, limited to in-frame rearrangements. These files lack a portion of the clones; in checked studies, under half of the deficit traces to unresolved V genes, and the cause of the others is not known. For this sample there are some 50,000 clones; 95% appear just once. The ten most abundant clones make up almost 6% of the sample. The specimen was CD8+ T cells from peripheral blood mononuclear cells, collected in the first trimester of pregnancy. The receptors here all came from a female donor with multiple sclerosis, enrolled in a pregnancy study.

The rearrangement joins TRBV29-1 to TRBJ2-2; D might be TRBD1 (5 bases). The CDR3 totals 13 residues. Germline-derived CDR1 and CDR2 are SQVTM and ANQGSEA. Trimming left V 0 bases short and J 8 bases short, with 10 bases between. CDR3 nucleotide sequence: TGCAGCGTTGAAGATGTAGGGGCGGGGGAGCTGTTTTTT. Translation: CSVEDVGAGELFF.

The V gene is TRBV7-9, the J gene TRBJ2-7; unclear D gene. Germline V gene data show CDR1 as SEHNR and CDR2 as FQNEAQ (reference sequence). This CDR3 spans 15 amino acids. The V end lost 7 bases, the J end lost 3 bases, and 19 bases lay between the germline ends. The CDR3 is CASIAADSFDYEQYF. CDR3 nucleotide sequence: TGTGCCAGCATCGCCGCTGACTCCTTTGACTACGAGCAGTACTTC.

The chain has TRBV11-2 and TRBJ2-7; D is possibly TRBD1 (7 bases). This CDR3 region has 16 residues. CDR1 and CDR2 from the germline V gene are SGHAT and FQNNGV. V lost 2 bases to trimming and J lost 3 bases, with 17 bases between them. CDR3 sequence reads: CASSLTRGVSYYEQYF. DNA for the CDR3: TGTGCCAGCAGCTTAACCAGGGGGGTTTCCTACTACGAGCAGTACTTC.

The chain couples TRBV4-1 to TRBJ2-7, with TRBD1 matching 12 bases. Germline CDR1 is MGHRA and CDR2 is YSYEKL. The CDR3 is 15 residues long. Trimming took 8 bases from V and 5 from J; bases not matched to a gene: 10. DNA of the CDR3: TGCGCCAGCGAGACCGGGACAGGGGGCTTGAACGAGCAGTACTTC. The encoded protein is CASETGTGGLNEQYF.

The chain combines TRBV13 with TRBJ2-1; D ambiguous. The CDR3 is 16 amino acids. From germline, CDR1 is PRHDT and CDR2 FYEKMQ (reference sequence). V was cut by 0 bases and J by 0 bases, with 9 bases left in between. The CDR3 here is CASSLGRQISYNEQFF. The CDR3 bases are TGTGCCAGCAGCTTAGGCCGCCAGATCTCCTACAATGAGCAGTTCTTC.

This clone is a singleton in its sample. This rearrangement joins TRBV7-2 to TRBJ2-3, with TRBD1 identical over 8 bases. The CDR3 has 16 amino acids. The V gene's germline CDR1 is SGHTA and CDR2 FQGNSA. V lost 1 base, J lost 4 bases, and 7 bases stayed unmatched. The CDR3 loop is CASSLVVDRGSDTQYF. The CDR3 nucleotides read TGTGCCAGCAGCTTAGTGGTAGACAGGGGATCAGATACGCAGTATTTT.

This chain links TRBV7-9 with TRBJ2-1, with D uncertain. The length of the CDR3 is 14 residues. The V end was cut by 5 bases, the J end by 10 bases, with 18 bases between. Germline V gene lookup returns CDR1 SEHNR and CDR2 FQNEAQ (reference sequence). CDR3 sequence reads: CASSLLAQAEEQFF. In nucleotides, the CDR3 is TGTGCCAGCAGCCTTCTGGCGCAGGCCGAAGAGCAGTTCTTC.

This clone was recorded once. The V and J genes are TRBV4-1 and TRBJ2-7, with 9 bases that match TRBD1. CDR1 MGHRA and CDR2 YSYEKL come from the germline V gene. The CDR3 runs 15 residues. Trimming removed 4 bases from V and 2 bases from J; junction bases left unmatched: 6. The CDR3 nucleotides read TGCGCCAGCAGCCTAGGGACAGGGACTACCTACGAGCAGTACTTC. This translates into CASSLGTGTTYEQYF.

The gene calls are TRBV9 and TRBJ1-1; 7 bases fit TRBD1. V trimming: 3 bases; J trimming: 7 bases; junction bases outside the gene matches: 12. CDR3 length: 15 amino acids. Germline assignment: CDR1 SGDLS and CDR2 YYNGEE. For the CDR3, the DNA is TGTGCCAGCAGCGCGCTAGGGACAGAGCTTAATGAAGCTTTCTTT. It encodes CASSALGTELNEAFF.

The rearrangement joins TRBV11-2 to TRBJ2-7, with 10 positions matching TRBD1. The CDR3 sequence is 16 residues long. Germline V lookup: CDR1 SGHAT, CDR2 FQNNGV. V was pared by 8 bases and J by 3 bases, with 13 bases of the junction left unmatched. The CDR3 DNA is TGTGCCAGCGTAGGGGGGGGACAGGGGCCGTTCTACGAGCAGTACTTC. Translated, it gives CASVGGGQGPFYEQYF.

This chain links TRBV14 with TRBJ1-4; TRBD1 aligns across 8 bases. V was clipped by 4 bases and J by 10 bases; unmatched bases: 5. The CDR3 extends over 13 amino acids. Germline values: CDR1 SGHDN, CDR2 FVKESK. The chain's CDR3 is CASSPQGGGKLFF. The CDR3 DNA sequence: TGTGCCAGCAGCCCACAGGGGGGTGGAAAACTGTTTTTT.

The chain recombines TRBV9 with TRBJ2-1; 7 bases are a match to TRBD1. With 3 bases clipped from V and 3 bases from J, the junction kept 6 bases outside the gene matches. The CDR3 consists of 15 residues. Germline CDR1 is SGDLS and CDR2 is YYNGEE. CDR3 amino acids: CASSGRQGYYNEQFF. The CDR3 DNA sequence: TGTGCCAGCAGCGGGCGACAGGGCTACTACAATGAGCAGTTCTTC.

The chain links TRBV2 to TRBJ2-1; tentatively, D is TRBD2 (7 bases). Germline V lookup: CDR1 SNHLY, CDR2 FYNNEI. V shed 6 bases and J shed 7 bases, with 10 bases lying between them. This CDR3 has 12 amino acids. CDR3 sequence (DNA): TGTGCCAGCAGGGGGGGGCTAAATGAGCAGTTCTTC. Protein: CASRGGLNEQFF.

This clone has only one observation. The chain links TRBV28 to TRBJ2-4; D possibly corresponds to TRBD2 (6 bases). CDR1 and CDR2 from the germline V gene are MDHEN and SYDVKM. The ends were cut back, 3 bases at V and 0 bases at J, with 15 bases in the middle. The CDR3 runs 17 residues. The CDR3 DNA sequence: TGTGCCAGCAGTTTGGGGGGAACGACGTTAGCCAAAAACATTCAGTACTTC. Encoded protein: CASSLGGTTLAKNIQYF.

This chain joins TRBV27 and TRBJ2-7, with 9 positions matching TRBD2. Per the germline V gene, CDR1 is MNHEY and CDR2 is SMNVEV (reference sequence). The CDR3 has 12 residues. The V gene end was trimmed by 9 bases and the J gene end by 5 bases; junction bases not matched to a gene: 5. CDR3 in amino acids: CASSGRIDEQYF. In DNA form, the CDR3 reads TGTGCCAGTAGCGGGAGAATAGACGAGCAGTACTTC.

This rearrangement joins TRBV21-1 to TRBJ1-5; TRBD1 is the table's D call, not checked against the DNA. TRBV21-1 is annotated as a pseudogene. The CDR3 totals 20 residues. The CDR3 loop is CASSNQTGLNFLYSNQPQHF. The CDR3 coding sequence is TGTGCCAGCAGCAACCAGACAGGTCTTAATTTCTTATATAGCAATCAGCCCCAGCATTTT.

The chain is built from TRBV27 and TRBJ1-5; D possibly corresponds to TRBD1 (5 bases). The V end was cut by 0 bases, the J end by 1 base, with 13 bases between. The germline CDR1 and CDR2 sequences are MNHEY and SMNVEV (reference sequence). The CDR3 extends over 17 amino acids. CDR3 loop: CASSLSWGRASNQPQHF. Written as DNA, the CDR3 is TGTGCCAGCAGTTTATCTTGGGGCAGGGCCAGCAATCAGCCCCAGCATTTT.

This chain uses TRBV10-2 with TRBJ1-3, with no clear D. Trimming removed 0 bases at V and 0 bases at J, with 9 bases between. CDR1 is WSHSY, CDR2 SAAADI, per germline. This CDR3 is 16 amino acids long. The CDR3 loop reads CASSESQALSGNTIYF. For the CDR3, the DNA is TGCGCCAGCAGTGAGTCCCAGGCCCTCTCTGGAAACACCATATATTTT.

The chain links TRBV30 to TRBJ2-7; 8 nucleotides align to TRBD1. After removal of 0 bases from V and 3 bases from J, the junction contained 4 bases not matched to a gene. The germline gives CDR1 GTSNPN, CDR2 SVGIG (reference sequence). The CDR3 runs 14 residues. This chain's CDR3 is CAWSVRQGRYEQYF. CDR3 nucleotides: TGTGCCTGGAGTGTAAGACAGGGGCGCTACGAGCAGTACTTC.

V gene TRBV7-3 combines with J gene TRBJ2-1, with TRBD2 identical over 9 bases. This CDR3 spans 12 amino acids. The germline gives CDR1 SGHTA, CDR2 FQGTGA. Trimming took 8 bases from V and 10 from J; bases not matched to a gene: 6. The CDR3 DNA is TGTGCCAGCGGAGTAGCGGGAGTCGAGCAGTTCTTC. Translated, it gives CASGVAGVEQFF.

The J gene is TRBJ1-1, the V gene TRBV15; D possibly corresponds to TRBD1 (5 bases). V gave up 4 bases and J gave up 2 bases, with 11 bases separating them. Germline CDR1 is LNHNV and CDR2 is YYDKDF (reference sequence). This CDR3 comprises 14 residues. The chain's CDR3 is CATSTKGANTEAFF. The CDR3, as DNA: TGTGCCACCAGCACGAAAGGGGCAAACACTGAAGCTTTCTTT.

Remarks on this clone: Sequence at one end of the junction differs from germline and may be a read error. This chain joins TRBV6-1 and TRBJ2-1, with 8 bases lining up with TRBD2. The germline V gene has CDR1 MNHNS and CDR2 SASEGT. This CDR3 comprises 16 residues. The CDR3 protein is CASGEAGEGPYNEQFF. The DNA of the CDR3 is TGTGCCAGCGGTGAAGCGGGGGAGGGGCCTTACAATGAGCAGTTCTTC.

To note about this clone: A junction boundary mismatches the germline segment, possibly from a read error. The chain couples TRBV5-3 to TRBJ2-7; the match to TRBD2 covers 12 bases. TRBV5-3 is known as an ORF, though its function is uncertain. The CDR3 length is 20 residues. The CDR3 coding sequence is TGTGACAGATCCCGAGGCACCGGGACTAGCGGGTACCGAGGACCGTACGAGCAGTACTTC. It translates to CDRSRGTGTSGYRGPYEQYF.

The chain couples TRBV27 to TRBJ2-3, with 8 nucleotides matching TRBD1. The CDR3 extends over 16 amino acids. J lost 5 bases, V lost 6 bases, and 13 bases had no gene match. Germline V CDR1 and CDR2: MNHEY, SMNVEV (reference sequence). CDR3 residues: CASSLTPGQGVDTQYF. CDR3 in DNA: TGTGCCAGCAGCCTTACCCCCGGACAGGGCGTAGATACGCAGTATTTT.